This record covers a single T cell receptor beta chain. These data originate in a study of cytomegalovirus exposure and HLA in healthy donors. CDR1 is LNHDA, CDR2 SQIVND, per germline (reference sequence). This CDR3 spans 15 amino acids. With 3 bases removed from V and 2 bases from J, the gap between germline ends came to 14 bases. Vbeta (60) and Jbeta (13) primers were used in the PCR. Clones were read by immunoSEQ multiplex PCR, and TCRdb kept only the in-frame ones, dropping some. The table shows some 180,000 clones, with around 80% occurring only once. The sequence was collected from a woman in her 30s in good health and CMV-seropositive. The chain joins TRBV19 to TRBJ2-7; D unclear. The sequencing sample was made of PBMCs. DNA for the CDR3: TGTGCCAGTAGTATGAGGTCAGAAATAGCCTACGAGCAGTACTTC. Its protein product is CASSMRSEIAYEQYF.